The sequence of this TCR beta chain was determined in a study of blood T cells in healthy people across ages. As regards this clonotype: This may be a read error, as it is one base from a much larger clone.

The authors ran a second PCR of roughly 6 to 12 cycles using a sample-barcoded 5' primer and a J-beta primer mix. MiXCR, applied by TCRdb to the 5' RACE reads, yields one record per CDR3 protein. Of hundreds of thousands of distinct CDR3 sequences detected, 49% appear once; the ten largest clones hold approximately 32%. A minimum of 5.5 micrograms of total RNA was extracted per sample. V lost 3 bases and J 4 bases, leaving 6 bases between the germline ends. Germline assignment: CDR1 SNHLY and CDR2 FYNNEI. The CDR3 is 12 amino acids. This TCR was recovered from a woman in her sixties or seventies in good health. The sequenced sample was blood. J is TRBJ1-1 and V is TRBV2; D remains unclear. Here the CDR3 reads CASSEVGTEAFF. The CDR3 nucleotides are TGTGCCAGCAGTGAGGTGGGCACTGAAGCTTTCTTT.